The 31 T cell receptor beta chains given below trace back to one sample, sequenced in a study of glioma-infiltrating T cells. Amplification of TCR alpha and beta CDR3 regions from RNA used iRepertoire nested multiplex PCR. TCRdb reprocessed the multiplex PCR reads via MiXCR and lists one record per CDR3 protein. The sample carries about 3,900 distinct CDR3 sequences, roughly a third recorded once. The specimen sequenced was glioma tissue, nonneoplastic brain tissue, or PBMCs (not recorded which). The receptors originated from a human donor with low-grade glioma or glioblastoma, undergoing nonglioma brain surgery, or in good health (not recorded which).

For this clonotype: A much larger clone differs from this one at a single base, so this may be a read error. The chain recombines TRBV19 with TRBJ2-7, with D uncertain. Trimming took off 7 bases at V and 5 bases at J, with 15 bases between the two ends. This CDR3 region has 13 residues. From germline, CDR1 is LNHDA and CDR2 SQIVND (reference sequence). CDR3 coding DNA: TGTGCCAGTAACGCCGGGCCGCTCCACGAGCAGTACTTC. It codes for CASNAGPLHEQYF.

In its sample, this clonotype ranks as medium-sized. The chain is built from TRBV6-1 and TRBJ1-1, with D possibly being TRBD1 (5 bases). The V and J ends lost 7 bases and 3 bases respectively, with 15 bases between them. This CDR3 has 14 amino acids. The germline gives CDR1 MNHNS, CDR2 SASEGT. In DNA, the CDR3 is TGTGCCAGCATCCCCGGGGGAGAGTACACTGAAGCTTTCTTT. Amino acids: CASIPGGEYTEAFF.

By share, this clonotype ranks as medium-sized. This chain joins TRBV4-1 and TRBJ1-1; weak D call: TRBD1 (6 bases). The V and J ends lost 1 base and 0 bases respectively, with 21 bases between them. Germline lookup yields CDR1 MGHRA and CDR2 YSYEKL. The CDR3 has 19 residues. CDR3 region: CASSQAPDAGASVNTEAFF. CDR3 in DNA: TGCGCCAGCAGCCAAGCCCCTGATGCGGGGGCATCGGTGAACACTGAAGCTTTCTTT.

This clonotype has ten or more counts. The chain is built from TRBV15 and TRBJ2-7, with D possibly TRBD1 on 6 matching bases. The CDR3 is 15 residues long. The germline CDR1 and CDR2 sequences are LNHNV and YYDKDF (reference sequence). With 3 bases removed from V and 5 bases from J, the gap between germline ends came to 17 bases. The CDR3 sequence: CATSRARDRPHEQYF. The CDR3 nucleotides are TGTGCCACCAGCAGGGCTAGAGACAGGCCCCACGAGCAGTACTTC.

The DNA for the CDR3 is TGTGCCTGGGCTAACAGGGGGATGAGGGCTTTCTTT. Amino acids: CAWANRGMRAFF. The gene calls are TRBV30 and TRBJ1-1; 8 bases fit TRBD1. CDR1 is GTSNPN, CDR2 SVGIG, per germline (reference sequence). Trimming at V came to 5 bases and at J to 11 bases, leaving 10 bases not matched to a gene. The CDR3 has 12 amino acids.

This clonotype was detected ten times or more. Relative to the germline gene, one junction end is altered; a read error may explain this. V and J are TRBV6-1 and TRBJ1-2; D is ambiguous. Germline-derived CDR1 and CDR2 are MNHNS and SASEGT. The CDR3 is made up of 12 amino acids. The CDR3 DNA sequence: TGTGCCATCAGTGTTAGTGATCGGGGCTACACCTTC. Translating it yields CAISVSDRGYTF.

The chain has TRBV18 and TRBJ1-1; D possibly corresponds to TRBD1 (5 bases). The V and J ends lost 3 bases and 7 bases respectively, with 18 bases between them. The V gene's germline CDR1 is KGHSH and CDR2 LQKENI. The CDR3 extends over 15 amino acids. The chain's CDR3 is CASSPRASDLDEAFF. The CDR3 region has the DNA TGTGCCAGCTCACCCAGGGCCTCGGATCTTGATGAAGCTTTCTTT.

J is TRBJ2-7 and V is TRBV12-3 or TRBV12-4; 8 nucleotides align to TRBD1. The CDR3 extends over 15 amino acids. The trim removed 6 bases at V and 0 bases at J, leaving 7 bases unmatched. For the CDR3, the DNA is TGTGCCAGCAGCGACGGGACAGGCAGCTCCTACGAGCAGTACTTC. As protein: CASSDGTGSSYEQYF.

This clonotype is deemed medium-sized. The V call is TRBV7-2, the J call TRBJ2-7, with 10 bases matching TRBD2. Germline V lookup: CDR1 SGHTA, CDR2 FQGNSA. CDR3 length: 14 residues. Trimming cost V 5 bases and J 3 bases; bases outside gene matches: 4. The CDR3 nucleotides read TGTGCCAGCAGCCCTAGCGGGGGCCTCTACGAGCAGTACTTC. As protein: CASSPSGGLYEQYF.

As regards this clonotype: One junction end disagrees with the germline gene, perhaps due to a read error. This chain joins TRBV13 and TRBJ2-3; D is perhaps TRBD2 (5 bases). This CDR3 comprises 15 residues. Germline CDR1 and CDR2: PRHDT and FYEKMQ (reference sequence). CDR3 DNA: TGTGCCAGCAGCGTAGGCGAGGGTCGCACAGATACGCAGTATTTT. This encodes CASSVGEGRTDTQYF.

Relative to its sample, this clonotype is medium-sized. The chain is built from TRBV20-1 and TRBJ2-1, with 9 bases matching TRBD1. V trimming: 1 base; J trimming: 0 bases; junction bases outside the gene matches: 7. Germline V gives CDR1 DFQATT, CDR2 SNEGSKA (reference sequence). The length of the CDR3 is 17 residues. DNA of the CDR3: TGCAGTGCTAGAGTCCCCGGGACAGGGAGCTCCTACAATGAGCAGTTCTTC. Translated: CSARVPGTGSSYNEQFF.

In nucleotides, the CDR3 is TGCGCCAGCAGCCCGGGACTAGCGGACAATGAGCAGTTCTTC. Translated, it gives CASSPGLADNEQFF. The chain is built from TRBV5-1 and TRBJ2-1; TRBD2 aligns across 11 bases. CDR1 and CDR2 (germline): SGHRS, YFSETQ. The CDR3 is 14 amino acids. With 4 bases clipped from V and 5 bases from J, the junction kept 2 bases outside the gene matches.

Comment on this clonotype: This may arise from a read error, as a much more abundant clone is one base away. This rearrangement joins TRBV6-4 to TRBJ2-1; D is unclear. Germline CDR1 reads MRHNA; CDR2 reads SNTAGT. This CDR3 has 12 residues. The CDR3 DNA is TGTGCCAGCAGTGACTCGGGCAAGTACCAGGCCTTC. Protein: CASSDSGKYQAF.

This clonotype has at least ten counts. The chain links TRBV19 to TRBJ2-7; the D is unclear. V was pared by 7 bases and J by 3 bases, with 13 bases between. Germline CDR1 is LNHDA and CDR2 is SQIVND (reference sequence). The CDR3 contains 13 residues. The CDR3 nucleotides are TGTGCCAGTAACGCCGGGCCGCTCTACGAGCAGTACTTC. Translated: CASNAGPLYEQYF.

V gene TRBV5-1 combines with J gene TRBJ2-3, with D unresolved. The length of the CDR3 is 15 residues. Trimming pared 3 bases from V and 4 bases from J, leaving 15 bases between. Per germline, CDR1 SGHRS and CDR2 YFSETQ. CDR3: CASSSLEIRADTQYF. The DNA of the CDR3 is TGCGCCAGCAGCTCCCTAGAGATTCGGGCAGATACGCAGTATTTT.

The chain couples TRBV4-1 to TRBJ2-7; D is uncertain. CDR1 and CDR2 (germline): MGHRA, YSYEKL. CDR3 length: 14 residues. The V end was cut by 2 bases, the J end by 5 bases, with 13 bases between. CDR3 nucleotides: TGCGCCAGCAGCCAATCCGTAGGCAACGACGAGCAGTACTTC. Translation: CASSQSVGNDEQYF.

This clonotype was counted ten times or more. The DNA of the CDR3 is TGCGCCAGCAGCCCAGGCCTGGCGGATCAGCCCCAGCATTTT. Its translation: CASSPGLADQPQHF. The chain joins TRBV5-1 to TRBJ1-5; D not resolved. CDR1 is SGHRS, CDR2 YFSETQ, per germline. The V end was cut by 4 bases, the J end by 5 bases, with 13 bases between. The CDR3 totals 14 residues.

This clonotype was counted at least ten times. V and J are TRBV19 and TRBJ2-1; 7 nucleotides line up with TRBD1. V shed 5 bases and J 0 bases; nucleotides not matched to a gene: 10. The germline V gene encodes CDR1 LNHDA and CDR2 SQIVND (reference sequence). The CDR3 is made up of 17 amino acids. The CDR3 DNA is TGTGCCAGTAGTCCCGACAGGGCAGTCGGCTCCTACAATGAGCAGTTCTTC. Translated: CASSPDRAVGSYNEQFF.

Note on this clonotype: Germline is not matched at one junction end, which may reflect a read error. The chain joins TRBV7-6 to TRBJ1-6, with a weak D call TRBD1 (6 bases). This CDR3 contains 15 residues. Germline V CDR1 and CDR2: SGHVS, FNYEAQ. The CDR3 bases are TGTGCCAGCAGCGGACAACAGGGAAATAATCCACCCCCCCACTTT. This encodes CASSGQQGNNPPPHF.

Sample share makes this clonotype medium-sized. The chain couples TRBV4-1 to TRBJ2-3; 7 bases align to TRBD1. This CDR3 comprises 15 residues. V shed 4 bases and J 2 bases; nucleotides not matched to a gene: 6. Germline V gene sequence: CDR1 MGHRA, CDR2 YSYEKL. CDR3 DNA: TGCGCCAGCAGCCGACAGACAGGGCTCACAGATACGCAGTATTTT. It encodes CASSRQTGLTDTQYF.

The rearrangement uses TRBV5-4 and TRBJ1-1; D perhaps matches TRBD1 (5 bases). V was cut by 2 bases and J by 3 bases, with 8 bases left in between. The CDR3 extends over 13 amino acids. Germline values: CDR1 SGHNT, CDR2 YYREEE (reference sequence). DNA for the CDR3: TGTGCCAGCAGCTTTGTAGGGGACACTGAAGCTTTCTTT. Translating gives CASSFVGDTEAFF.

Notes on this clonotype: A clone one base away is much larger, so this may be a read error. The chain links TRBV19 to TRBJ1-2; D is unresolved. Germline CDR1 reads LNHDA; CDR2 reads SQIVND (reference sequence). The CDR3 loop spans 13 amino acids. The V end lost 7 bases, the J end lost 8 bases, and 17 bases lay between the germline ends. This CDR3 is CASTHSGIKGYTF. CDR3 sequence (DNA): TGTGCCAGTACCCATTCGGGTATTAAAGGCTACACCTTC.

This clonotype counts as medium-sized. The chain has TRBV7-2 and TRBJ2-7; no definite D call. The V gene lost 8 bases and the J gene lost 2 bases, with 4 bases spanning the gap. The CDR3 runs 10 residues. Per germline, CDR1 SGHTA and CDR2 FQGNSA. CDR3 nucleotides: TGTGCCAGCGGAACCTACGAGCAGTACTTC. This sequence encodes CASGTYEQYF.

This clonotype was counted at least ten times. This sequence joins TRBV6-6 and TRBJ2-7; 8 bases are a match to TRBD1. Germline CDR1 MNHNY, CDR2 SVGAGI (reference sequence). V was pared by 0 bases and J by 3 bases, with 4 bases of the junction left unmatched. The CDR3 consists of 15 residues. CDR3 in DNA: TGTGCCAGCAGTTACTCAGGGGACAGGTACTACGAGCAGTACTTC. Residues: CASSYSGDRYYEQYF.

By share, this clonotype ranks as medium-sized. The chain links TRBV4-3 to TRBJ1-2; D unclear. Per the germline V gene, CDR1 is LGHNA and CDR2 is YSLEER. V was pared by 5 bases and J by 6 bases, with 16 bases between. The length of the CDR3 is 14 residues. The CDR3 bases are TGCGCCAGCAGCATCGGAACGGACGGGGATGGCTACACCTTC. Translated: CASSIGTDGDGYTF.

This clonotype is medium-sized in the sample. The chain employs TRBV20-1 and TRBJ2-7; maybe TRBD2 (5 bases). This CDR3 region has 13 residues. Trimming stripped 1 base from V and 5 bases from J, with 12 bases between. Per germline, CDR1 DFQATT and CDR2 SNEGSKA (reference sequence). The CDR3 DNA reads TGCAGTGCTAGAGGGATCGGGATCGACGAGCAGTACTTC. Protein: CSARGIGIDEQYF.

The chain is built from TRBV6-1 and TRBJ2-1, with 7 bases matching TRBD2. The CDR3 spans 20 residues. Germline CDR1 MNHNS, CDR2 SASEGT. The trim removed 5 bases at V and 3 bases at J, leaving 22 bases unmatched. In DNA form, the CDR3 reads TGTGCCAGCAGTCCCTCAAGGGTTCCGGCCAGCGGGGATAACTACAATGAGCAGTTCTTC. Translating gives CASSPSRVPASGDNYNEQFF.

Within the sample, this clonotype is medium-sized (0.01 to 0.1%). The CDR3 bases are TGCAGTGCTCAGAAGGGATCGGGGAGGGCCAACTATGGCTACACCTTC. Translating it yields CSAQKGSGRANYGYTF. The genes are TRBV20-1 and TRBJ1-2; no clear D. With 5 bases removed from V and 2 bases from J, the gap between germline ends came to 21 bases. Looked up from germline, CDR1 is DFQATT and CDR2 is SNEGSKA (reference sequence). This CDR3 has 16 residues.

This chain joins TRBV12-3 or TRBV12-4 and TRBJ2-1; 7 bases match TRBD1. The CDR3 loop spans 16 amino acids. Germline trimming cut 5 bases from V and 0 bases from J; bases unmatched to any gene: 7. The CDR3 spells CASSRDSSLSYNEQFF. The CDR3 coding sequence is TGTGCCAGCAGTCGGGACAGTTCACTCTCCTACAATGAGCAGTTCTTC.

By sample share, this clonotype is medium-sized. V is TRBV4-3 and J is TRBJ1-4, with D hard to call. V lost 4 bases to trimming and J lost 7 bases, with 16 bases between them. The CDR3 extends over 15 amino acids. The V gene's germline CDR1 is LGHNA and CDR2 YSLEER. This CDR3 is CASSPDRGVGEKLFF. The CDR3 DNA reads TGCGCCAGCAGCCCCGATCGGGGTGTCGGTGAAAAACTGTTTTTT.

The CDR3, as DNA: TGTGCCAGCAGTTTACCCTTCGGGAGTTCTTACGAGCAGTACTTC. This encodes CASSLPFGSSYEQYF. The chain employs TRBV6-2 or TRBV6-3 and TRBJ2-7; D may be TRBD2 (6 bases). This CDR3 is 15 amino acids long. Germline V lookup: CDR1 MNHEY, CDR2 SVGEGT. V dropped 4 bases and J dropped 4 bases, with 17 bases sitting between them.